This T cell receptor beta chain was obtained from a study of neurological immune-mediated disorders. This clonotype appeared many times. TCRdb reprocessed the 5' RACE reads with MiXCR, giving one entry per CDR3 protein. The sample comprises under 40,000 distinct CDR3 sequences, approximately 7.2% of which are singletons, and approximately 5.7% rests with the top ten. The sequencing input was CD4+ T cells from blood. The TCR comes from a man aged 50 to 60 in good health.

This chain's CDR3 is CASSQDSLHRGYEQYF. As DNA, the CDR3 is TGTGCCAGCAGCCAAGATTCGCTTCACCGGGGCTACGAGCAGTACTTC. The chain employs TRBV3-1 and TRBJ2-7, with TRBD2 as a possible D gene (5 bases). V was pared by 0 bases and J by 3 bases, with 15 bases between. CDR3 length: 16 amino acids. CDR1 is LGHDT, CDR2 YNNKEL, per germline (reference sequence).